These T cell receptor beta chains were read from a single sample in a study of CD8+ T cells in alopecia areata. Clones were read by immunoSEQ multiplex PCR, and TCRdb kept only the in-frame ones, dropping some. The data hold 200,000 or so clones, with approximately 52% observed a single time. Sequencing used CD4+ T cells sorted from blood, obtained at week 0. Receptor source: a human donor with alopecia areata. The CDR3 runs from the conserved cysteine through the conserved F or W. D genes are given only for firm matches. Only part of the rows carry a size: once, few, many, or a class if the clone is expanded.

d_gene: .
abundance: .
j_gene: TRBJ1-5
v_gene: TRBV25-1
CDR3nt: TGTGCCAGCAGTGAGGGAAAGCAGCCCCAGCATTTT
CDR3aa: CASSEGKQPQHF

d_gene: .
abundance: .
j_gene: TRBJ1-2
v_gene: TRBV5-1
CDR3nt: TGCGCCAGCAGCTTGGAGGGTGGCACAGTCTATGGCTACACCTTC
CDR3aa: CASSLEGGTVYGYTF

d_gene: .
abundance: .
j_gene: TRBJ2-7
v_gene: TRBV11-2
CDR3nt: TGTGCCAGCAGCTTAGACGCCGGGAGCGTCAGCTCCTACGAGCAGTACTTC
CDR3aa: CASSLDAGSVSSYEQYF

d_gene: .
abundance: .
j_gene: TRBJ1-5
v_gene: TRBV19
CDR3nt: TGTGCCAGTAGTATAGAGGGACAATTGTGGCAGCCCCAGCATTTT
CDR3aa: CASSIEGQLWQPQHF

d_gene: TRBD1
abundance: .
j_gene: TRBJ2-7
v_gene: TRBV4-1
CDR3nt: TGCGCCAGCAGCCAGGCCTCCGGGACAGGAGTTTTCGAGCAGTACTTC
CDR3aa: CASSQASGTGVFEQYF

d_gene: .
abundance: .
j_gene: TRBJ2-3
v_gene: TRBV30
CDR3nt: TGTGCCTGGAGTGTAGGAGGGAGCGCTGCAGATACGCAGTATTTT
CDR3aa: CAWSVGGSAADTQYF

d_gene: .
abundance: few
j_gene: TRBJ1-1
v_gene: TRBV30
CDR3nt: TGTGCCTGGAGTGTGTTCCCAGGGCGGAACACTGAAGCTTTCTTT
CDR3aa: CAWSVFPGRNTEAFF

d_gene: TRBD1
abundance: .
j_gene: TRBJ1-5
v_gene: TRBV19
CDR3nt: TGTGCCAGTAGTGACTACCGGGACAGGAGCAATCAGCCCCAGCATTTT
CDR3aa: CASSDYRDRSNQPQHF

d_gene: .
abundance: .
j_gene: TRBJ2-3
v_gene: TRBV30
CDR3nt: TGTGCCTGGAGTACGACAGCTACAGATACGCAGTATTTT
CDR3aa: CAWSTTATDTQYF

d_gene: TRBD1
abundance: .
j_gene: TRBJ2-7
v_gene: TRBV6-6
CDR3nt: TGTGCCAGCAGGACAGGGCCCTCGGCGTCCGAGCAGTACTTC
CDR3aa: CASRTGPSASEQYF

d_gene: .
abundance: many
j_gene: TRBJ2-3
v_gene: TRBV7-9
CDR3nt: TGTGCCAGCAGCTTAGGCGGTTTCACAGATACGCAGTATTTT
CDR3aa: CASSLGGFTDTQYF

d_gene: .
abundance: few
j_gene: TRBJ2-2
v_gene: TRBV30
CDR3nt: TGTGCCTGGAGTTCCCTGGACAGATCGAACACCGGGGAGCTGTTTTTT
CDR3aa: CAWSSLDRSNTGELFF

d_gene: .
abundance: few
j_gene: TRBJ1-1
v_gene: TRBV29-1
CDR3nt: TGCAGCGTTTTAAGGACCGAGGGTGGAGCTTTCTTT
CDR3aa: CSVLRTEGGAFF

d_gene: .
abundance: .
j_gene: TRBJ2-1
v_gene: TRBV4-1
CDR3nt: TGCGCCAGCAGCCAAGCTATAAACTTCCCGGGACGGGCATCTATCTTC
CDR3aa: CASSQAINFPGRASIF

d_gene: .
abundance: few
j_gene: TRBJ2-1
v_gene: TRBV4-1
CDR3nt: TGCGCCAGCAGCCAACCCTATAGTGAGCAGTTCTTC
CDR3aa: CASSQPYSEQFF

d_gene: .
abundance: .
j_gene: TRBJ1-4
v_gene: TRBV7-9
CDR3nt: TGTGCCAGCAGCTTAAAACCAGGGCCCAATGAAAAACTGTTTTTT
CDR3aa: CASSLKPGPNEKLFF

d_gene: TRBD2
abundance: .
j_gene: TRBJ2-3
v_gene: TRBV6-1
CDR3nt: TGTGCCAGCAGCCTAGCGGGGGTCACAGATACGCAGTATTTT
CDR3aa: CASSLAGVTDTQYF

d_gene: TRBD1
abundance: .
j_gene: TRBJ1-2
v_gene: TRBV7-3
CDR3nt: TGTGCCAGCAGCCGAAACAGGGGAAACTATGGCTACACCTTC
CDR3aa: CASSRNRGNYGYTF

d_gene: .
abundance: .
j_gene: TRBJ1-1
v_gene: TRBV6-5
CDR3nt: TGTGCCAGCAGTACCCCCTGGGGCACTGAAGCTTTCTTT
CDR3aa: CASSTPWGTEAFF

d_gene: TRBD2
abundance: once
j_gene: TRBJ2-1
v_gene: TRBV30
CDR3nt: TGTGCCTGGAGTGGGGGACTACCTACCTACAATGAGCAGTTCTTC
CDR3aa: CAWSGGLPTYNEQFF

d_gene: TRBD1
abundance: .
j_gene: TRBJ2-7
v_gene: TRBV25-1
CDR3nt: TGTGCCAGCAGTGAACAGGGGGTCGACGAGCAGTACTTC
CDR3aa: CASSEQGVDEQYF

d_gene: .
abundance: .
j_gene: TRBJ2-1
v_gene: TRBV10-1
CDR3nt: TGCGCCAGCAGTGAGTCCATCGCGGAGCCCTACAATGAGCAGTTCTTC
CDR3aa: CASSESIAEPYNEQFF

d_gene: TRBD1
abundance: .
j_gene: TRBJ1-2
v_gene: TRBV5-5
CDR3nt: TGTGCCAGCAGCTTGGGGACAGGATCATCCTCCTATGGCTACACCTTC
CDR3aa: CASSLGTGSSSYGYTF

d_gene: .
abundance: once
j_gene: TRBJ2-3
v_gene: TRBV5-1
CDR3nt: TGCGCCAGCAGCCATAGCACAGATACGCAGTATTTT
CDR3aa: CASSHSTDTQYF

d_gene: .
abundance: .
j_gene: TRBJ1-1
v_gene: TRBV7-9
CDR3nt: TGTGCCAGCAGCCCGAGAGGGGGGAACACTGAAGCTTTCTTT
CDR3aa: CASSPRGGNTEAFF

d_gene: .
abundance: .
j_gene: TRBJ2-5
v_gene: TRBV7-9
CDR3nt: TGTGCCCTAGGGAAGGCCCCTCAAGAGACCCAGTACTTC
CDR3aa: CALGKAPQETQYF

d_gene: .
abundance: .
j_gene: TRBJ1-1
v_gene: TRBV29-1
CDR3nt: TGCAGCGTTGATAGTCAGTCGAACACTGAAGCTTTCTTT
CDR3aa: CSVDSQSNTEAFF

d_gene: .
abundance: few
j_gene: TRBJ2-3
v_gene: TRBV29-1
CDR3nt: TGCAGCGTGGACCGGGGGCCTAGCACAGATACGCAGTATTTT
CDR3aa: CSVDRGPSTDTQYF

d_gene: TRBD2
abundance: few
j_gene: TRBJ2-7
v_gene: TRBV30
CDR3nt: TGTGCCTGGAGTGGCCCCTATCGCGGGAGCTCCTACGAGCAGTACTTC
CDR3aa: CAWSGPYRGSSYEQYF

d_gene: .
abundance: .
j_gene: TRBJ2-7
v_gene: TRBV14
CDR3nt: TGTGCCAGCAGCCGGCACCGGGACACCCTCTACGAGCAGTACTTC
CDR3aa: CASSRHRDTLYEQYF